This T cell receptor (beta chain) stems from a study of identifying expanded T cells in peripheral blood. Study-wide results and limits: Across healthy donors, higher total template counts meant significantly greater roughly 2-week count variance.

Produced via immunoSEQ multiplex PCR; TCRdb's table is partial and in-frame only. This repertoire shows some 65,000 clones, over 75% found once; its top ten account for under 20%. Trimming pared 6 bases from V and 1 base from J, leaving 15 bases between. The germline V gene encodes CDR1 MNHEY and CDR2 SMNVEV (reference sequence). The CDR3 sequence is 15 residues long. As to this clone: Its antigen is undetermined.

The source is a person between 18 and 69 years old in good health. The sample was blood. The chain uses TRBV27 and TRBJ1-2; the D is unclear. CDR3 sequence: CASSLGSGDNYGYTF. In DNA form, the CDR3 reads TGTGCCAGCAGCTTAGGCTCGGGTGATAACTATGGCTACACCTTC.